This T cell receptor beta chain was profiled in a study of blood T cells in healthy people across ages. Study-level findings and limits: More naive CD4+ cells and higher diversity marked long-lived donors relative to aged donors. Naive T cell percentage and TCR beta diversity correlated strongly.

As for this clonotype: Its antigen is not known.

V lost 8 bases, J lost 1 base, and 11 bases lay in between. The CDR3 is 13 amino acids. Germline V gene lookup returns CDR1 MNHEY and CDR2 SVGEGT. The authors extracted at least 6 micrograms of total RNA per sample. Using a J-beta primer mix together with a sample-barcoded 5' primer, a second PCR was run for roughly 7 to 11 cycles. One entry per CDR3 protein results from TCRdb running MiXCR on the 5' RACE reads. The sample shows 800,000 to 1,300,000 distinct CDR3 sequences, around 25% of them seen only once. These data were also filed under a second study, of T cells of mothers and their children. That work contributes: Not a single persistent microchimeric T cell clone was detected.

This clonotype originated in a girl between 2 and 10 years old in good health. V gene TRBV6-2 or TRBV6-3 combines with J gene TRBJ1-1; D gene uncertain. The specimen was blood. CDR3 region: CASQATGNTEAFF. In nucleotides, the CDR3 is TGTGCCAGCCAAGCTACGGGGAACACTGAAGCTTTCTTT.